These 13 T cell receptor beta chains share one sample of origin, sequenced in a study of lymphopenia after photon versus proton radiotherapy. Produced via immunoSEQ multiplex PCR; TCRdb's table is partial and in-frame only. The sample records 83,000 or so clones, around 83% being singletons. Sample: peripheral blood, taken from a patient treated with proton-based radiotherapy. These receptors came from a man aged 55 to 70 with pancreatic cancer.

V and J are TRBV10-2 and TRBJ2-3; TRBD2 is a possible D gene (5 bases). The CDR3 is 14 residues long. The V end was cut by 7 bases, the J end by 0 bases, with 11 bases between. Germline assignment: CDR1 WSHSY and CDR2 SAAADI. CDR3 nucleotide sequence: TGCGCCAGCAATTCGGACTCTAGCACAGATACGCAGTATTTT. Its protein product is CASNSDSSTDTQYF.

The chain is built from TRBV6-1 and TRBJ2-5, with 11 positions matching TRBD2. This CDR3 is built from 16 residues. The V gene's germline CDR1 is MNHNS and CDR2 SASEGT. V lost 4 bases, J lost 1 base, and 5 bases stayed unmatched. The DNA for the CDR3 is TGTGCCAGCAGTGCCGGGACTAGCGGAGGCCAAGAGACCCAGTACTTC. Encoded protein: CASSAGTSGGQETQYF.

This clone has a single count. The chain uses TRBV19 and TRBJ2-1; 9 bases map to TRBD2. The CDR3 runs to 16 residues. V was clipped by 2 bases and J by 4 bases; unmatched bases: 6. Germline V gene lookup returns CDR1 LNHDA and CDR2 SQIVND (reference sequence). The CDR3 DNA reads TGTGCCAGTAGTATACAGCGGGAGGCCGGGTACAATGAGCAGTTCTTC. It encodes CASSIQREAGYNEQFF.

The chain links TRBV6-5 to TRBJ2-7; 8 bases match TRBD1. The trim removed 4 bases at V and 2 bases at J, leaving 4 bases unmatched. CDR3 length: 14 residues. The germline V gene has CDR1 MNHEY and CDR2 SVGAGI. CDR3 loop: CASSSLDRAYEQYF. DNA of the CDR3: TGTGCCAGCAGTTCATTGGACAGGGCCTACGAGCAGTACTTC.

The V call is TRBV5-1, the J call TRBJ2-2, with D possibly matching TRBD1 (6 bases). The length of the CDR3 is 17 residues. V was shortened by 2 bases and J by 0 bases, with 14 bases between the two germline ends. CDR1 is SGHRS and CDR2 is YFSETQ in the germline V gene. The CDR3 protein is CASSLGQSFANTGELFF. The CDR3 nucleotides read TGCGCCAGCAGCTTAGGACAGTCCTTCGCGAACACCGGGGAGCTGTTTTTT.

J is TRBJ2-3 and V is TRBV5-6, with D possibly matching TRBD1 (6 bases). The CDR3 has 14 amino acids. Per germline, CDR1 SGHDT and CDR2 YYEEEE. Trimming stripped 3 bases from V and 0 bases from J, with 8 bases between. In DNA form, the CDR3 reads TGTGCCAGCAGCTGGGGGCGGAGCACAGATACGCAGTATTTT. Translation gives CASSWGRSTDTQYF. Full variable domain (rest looked up from reference TRBV5-6 and TRBJ2-3): DAGVTQSPTHLIKTRGQQVTLRCSPKSGHDTVSWYQQALGQGPQFIFQYYEEEERQRGNFPDRFSGHQFPNYSSELNVNALLLGDSALYLCASSWGRSTDTQYFGPGTRLTVL.

The chain links TRBV6-5 to TRBJ2-7; no clear D gene. Trimming took off 2 bases at V and 5 bases at J, with 13 bases between the two ends. Germline assignment: CDR1 MNHEY and CDR2 SVGAGI. The CDR3 is 14 residues long. The CDR3 nucleotides read TGTGCCAGCAGTTACGGCGCGGCGTACGACGAGCAGTACTTC. Its translation: CASSYGAAYDEQYF.

The chain has TRBV28 and TRBJ2-1, with D unclear. Germline CDR1 is MDHEN and CDR2 is SYDVKM. CDR3 size: 11 residues. CDR3 DNA: TGTGCTTACTGGAAGGATGGTGAGCAGTTCTTC. This codes for CAYWKDGEQFF.

The V gene is TRBV11-3, the J gene TRBJ1-4, with D unresolved. The CDR3 consists of 16 residues. With 5 bases removed from V and 4 bases from J, the gap between germline ends came to 17 bases. The germline gives CDR1 SGHNT, CDR2 YENEEA. The DNA of the CDR3 is TGTGCCAGCAGCGCGATCCGGGGAACCGATAATGAAAAACTGTTTTTT. Amino acid sequence: CASSAIRGTDNEKLFF.

The chain links TRBV2 to TRBJ1-3; D uncertain. CDR3 size: 14 residues. CDR1 SNHLY and CDR2 FYNNEI come from the germline V gene. V was trimmed by 3 bases and J by 7 bases, leaving 13 bases between them. The CDR3 reads CASSDVVGRNTIYF. The CDR3 DNA reads as TGTGCCAGCAGTGACGTAGTTGGAAGGAACACCATATATTTT.

The gene calls are TRBV7-8 and TRBJ2-1, with 7 bases fitting TRBD1. The CDR3 totals 15 residues. In germline, CDR1 is SGHVS, CDR2 FQNEAQ. Trimming removed 4 bases from V and 1 base from J; junction bases left unmatched: 4. CDR3 nucleotides: TGTGCCAGCAGCTCCCGGACAGGATCCTACAATGAGCAGTTCTTC. This sequence encodes CASSSRTGSYNEQFF.

The chain is built from TRBV6-6 and TRBJ2-7, with 11 bases matching TRBD1. V trimming: 5 bases; J trimming: 5 bases; junction bases outside the gene matches: 11. The germline gives CDR1 MNHNY, CDR2 SVGAGI (reference sequence). There are 16 residues in the CDR3. The CDR3 DNA reads as TGTGCCAGCAGTATTCTAGGACAGGGGGCGCGCAACGAGCAGTACTTC. This translates into CASSILGQGARNEQYF.

The V gene is TRBV7-8, the J gene TRBJ2-7; D might be TRBD2 (6 bases). This CDR3 spans 15 amino acids. The V end lost 3 bases, the J end lost 7 bases, and 19 bases lay between the germline ends. Germline values: CDR1 SGHVS, CDR2 FQNEAQ. The CDR3 reads CASSLDGGGVVEQYF. The CDR3 nucleotides read TGTGCCAGCAGCTTGGACGGCGGAGGGGTCGTTGAGCAGTACTTC.